Following are 6 T cell receptor beta chains from one sample sequenced in a study of tumor and adjacent non-tumor tissue in lung cancer. The library came from three nested PCR rounds adapted from ARM-PCR protocols. TCRdb reprocessed the multiplex PCR reads with MiXCR, giving one entry per CDR3 protein. The repertoire includes just over 200,000 distinct CDR3 sequences, about 76% of them detected once, and roughly a quarter sits in the top ten. No cell sorting was done before RNA was extracted from the tissue. Sequencing input: lung tumor tissue. The receptors were gathered from a man aged 60 to 75 with non-small cell lung cancer.

This clonotype has only a few counts. CDR3 DNA: TGTGCCAGCTCACCACCCACGCAGGGTGTCAACGAGCAGTACTTC. Translating gives CASSPPTQGVNEQYF. This chain uses TRBV18 with TRBJ2-7, with D possibly being TRBD1 (5 bases). CDR3 size: 15 residues. Per germline, CDR1 KGHSH and CDR2 LQKENI. Deletions cut 0 bases from V and 5 bases from J, with 14 bases between.

Concerning this clonotype: A single base separates this from a much larger clone, so it may be a read error. This sequence joins TRBV13 and TRBJ2-2; the D is unclear. V lost 6 bases and J 0 bases, leaving 14 bases between the germline ends. The germline CDR1 and CDR2 sequences are PRHDT and FYEKMQ (reference sequence). The length of the CDR3 is 16 residues. The CDR3 loop reads CASSYGRVSNTGELFF. The CDR3 region has the DNA TGTGCCAGCAGTTACGGTAGGGTCTCGAACACCGGGGAGCTGTTTTTT.

With regard to this clonotype: One end of the junction varies from germline; a read error may be responsible. V usage is TRBV5-1 and J usage is TRBJ2-4; possible D gene TRBD2, 6 bases. This CDR3 comprises 14 residues. CDR1 SGHRS and CDR2 YFSETQ come from the germline V gene. The CDR3 loop reads CASSMTSPKNIQYF. In nucleotides, the CDR3 is TGCGCCAGCAGCATGACTAGTCCCAAAAACATACAGTACTTC.

As to this clonotype: This CDR3 is missing its conserved last phenylalanine or tryptophan, likely due to a read error. The V gene is TRBV11-3, the J gene TRBJ2-3, with 7 bases identical to TRBD2. The CDR3 spans 15 residues. The germline V gene encodes CDR1 SGHNT and CDR2 YENEEA. The DNA for the CDR3 is TGTGCTAGCAGCTTGGGGAGGGTCGGTGGAGATACGCAGTATTTG. This gives the protein CASSLGRVGGDTQYL.

This clonotype was picked up many times. The gene calls are TRBV6-6 and TRBJ2-5, with unresolved D. The CDR3 consists of 10 residues. Per germline, CDR1 MNHNY and CDR2 SVGAGI (reference sequence). The V gene lost 4 bases and the J gene lost 4 bases, with 1 base spanning the gap. CDR3 amino acids: CASSSETQYF. The CDR3 DNA reads as TGTGCCAGCAGTTCAGAGACCCAGTACTTC.

The count of this clonotype is one. One junction end disagrees with the germline gene, perhaps due to a read error. This chain uses TRBV11-3 with TRBJ2-1, with 9 bases that match TRBD2. Germline V lookup: CDR1 SGHNT, CDR2 YENEEA. The CDR3 sequence is 18 residues long. The CDR3 DNA is TGTGCCAGCAGCTTAGAAGGACTAGCGTGCCACTCCTACAATAAGCAGTTCTTC. Translated: CASSLEGLACHSYNKQFF.